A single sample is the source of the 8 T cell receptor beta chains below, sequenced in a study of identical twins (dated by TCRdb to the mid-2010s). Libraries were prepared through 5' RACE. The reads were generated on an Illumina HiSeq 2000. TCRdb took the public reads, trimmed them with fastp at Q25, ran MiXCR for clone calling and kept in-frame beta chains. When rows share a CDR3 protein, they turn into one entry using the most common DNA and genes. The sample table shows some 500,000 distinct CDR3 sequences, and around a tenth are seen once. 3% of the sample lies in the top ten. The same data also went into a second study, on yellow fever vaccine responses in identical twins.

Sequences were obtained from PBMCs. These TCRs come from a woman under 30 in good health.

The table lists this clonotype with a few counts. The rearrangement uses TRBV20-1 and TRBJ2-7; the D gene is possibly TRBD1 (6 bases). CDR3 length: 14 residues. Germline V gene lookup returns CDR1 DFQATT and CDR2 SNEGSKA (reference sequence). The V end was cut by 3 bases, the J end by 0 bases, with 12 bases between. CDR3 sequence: CSARSGASSYEQYF. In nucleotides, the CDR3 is TGCAGTGCTAGGTCAGGGGCCAGCTCCTACGAGCAGTACTTC.

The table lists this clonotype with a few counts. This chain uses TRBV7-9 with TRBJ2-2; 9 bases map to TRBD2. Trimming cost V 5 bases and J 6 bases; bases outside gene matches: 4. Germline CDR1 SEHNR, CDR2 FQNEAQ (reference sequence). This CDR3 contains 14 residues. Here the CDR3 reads CASSTGLAPGELFF. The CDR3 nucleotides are TGTGCCAGCAGCACGGGACTAGCCCCCGGGGAGCTGTTTTTT.

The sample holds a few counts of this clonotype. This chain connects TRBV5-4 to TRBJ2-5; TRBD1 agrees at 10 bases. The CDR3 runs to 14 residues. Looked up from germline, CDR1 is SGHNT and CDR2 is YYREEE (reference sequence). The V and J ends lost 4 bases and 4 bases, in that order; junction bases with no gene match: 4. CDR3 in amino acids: CASSGRQGAETQYF. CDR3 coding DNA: TGTGCCAGCAGCGGCAGACAGGGGGCAGAGACCCAGTACTTC.

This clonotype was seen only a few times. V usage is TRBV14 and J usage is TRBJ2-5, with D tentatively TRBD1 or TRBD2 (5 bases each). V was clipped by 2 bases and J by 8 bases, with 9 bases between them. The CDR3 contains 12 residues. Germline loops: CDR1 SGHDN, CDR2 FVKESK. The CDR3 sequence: CASSQRGRTQYF. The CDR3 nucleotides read TGTGCCAGCAGCCAACGGGGACGAACCCAGTACTTC.

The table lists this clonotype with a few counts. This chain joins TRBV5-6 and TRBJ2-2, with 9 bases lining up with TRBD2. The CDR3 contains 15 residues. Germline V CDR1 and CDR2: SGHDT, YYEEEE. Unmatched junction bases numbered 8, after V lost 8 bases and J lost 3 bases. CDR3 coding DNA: TGTGCCAGGGGCCCTAGCGGGGCCTACACCGGGGAGCTGTTTTTT. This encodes CARGPSGAYTGELFF.

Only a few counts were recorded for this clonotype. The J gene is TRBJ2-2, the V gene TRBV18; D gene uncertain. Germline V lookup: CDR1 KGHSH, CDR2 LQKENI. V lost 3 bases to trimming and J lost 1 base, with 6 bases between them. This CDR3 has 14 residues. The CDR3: CASSPLENTGELFF. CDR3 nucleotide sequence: TGTGCCAGCTCACCTCTGGAGAACACCGGGGAGCTGTTTTTT.

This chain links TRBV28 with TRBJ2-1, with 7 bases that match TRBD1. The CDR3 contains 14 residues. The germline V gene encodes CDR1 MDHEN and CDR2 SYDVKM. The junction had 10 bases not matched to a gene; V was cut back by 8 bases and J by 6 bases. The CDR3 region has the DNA TGTGCCAGCCAGACAGGGTATGGTTCCAATGAGCAGTTCTTC. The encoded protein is CASQTGYGSNEQFF.

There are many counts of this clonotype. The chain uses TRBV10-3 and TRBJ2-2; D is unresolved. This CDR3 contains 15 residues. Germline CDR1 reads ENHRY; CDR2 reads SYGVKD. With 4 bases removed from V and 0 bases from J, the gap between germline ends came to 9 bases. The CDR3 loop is CAISGKIANTGELFF. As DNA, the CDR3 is TGTGCCATCAGTGGGAAGATTGCGAACACCGGGGAGCTGTTTTTT.